The clone carrying this T cell receptor (beta chain) occurred a few times. Its antigen is not identified. This specimen comes from a study of early T cells in non-severe SARS-CoV-2 infection. The CDR3 covers 14 residues. Germline V gene data show CDR1 as SQVTM and CDR2 as ANQGSEA. Trimming took 4 bases from V and 10 from J, leaving 20 bases between them. TCRdb passed the 5' RACE reads through MiXCR, listing each CDR3 protein once. This repertoire shows about 77,000 distinct CDR3 sequences, approximately 5% found once; its top ten account for under 8%. Points from the study as a whole: Missing private and CD4 specificities, VDJdb matching favored anti-spike CD8 responses.

Sequencing was performed on whole blood, taken at baseline. The rearrangement joins TRBV29-1 to TRBJ2-1, with a weak D call TRBD2 (5 bases). The clonotype comes from an adult who was a healthcare worker with PCR-confirmed SARS-CoV-2 infection or an uninfected control (not recorded which). The CDR3 DNA sequence: TGCAGCGTTGTAAACAGCGGCCATCTTAGAGAGCAGTTCTTC. As protein: CSVVNSGHLREQFF.